This paragraph reports one T cell receptor beta chain. It has no known antigen specificity. Base quality data are lacking; no much larger clone is found one base away. The record originates from a study of T cell responses to AZD1222 COVID-19 vaccine (dated by TCRdb to about 2021). In terms of the full investigation: Because spike-specific TCR depth and breadth did not differ between the two schedules, AZD1222 recipients who got a second dose at roughly 4 weeks were pooled with those who got a second dose at roughly 12 weeks. A total of more than 230 trial participants underwent TCR sequencing, of whom about 210 received two doses of AZD1222 and about 25 received two doses of the MenACWY control vaccine. Trial participants were enrolled into age subgroups of 18-55, 56-69 and 70-plus years, which contained 148, 28 and 57 TCR-sequenced participants, respectively.

Sample time point, as interpreted from the label and publication: baseline before first vaccination. The vaccinee samples were drawn from two UK trials, COV001 and COV002, one of which was a single-blind randomized controlled phase 2/3 trial testing AZD1222 (ChAdOx1 nCoV-19) in healthy adults. Trial participant PBMC samples were collected at day 0 and day 28 after the second dose for TCRbeta chain sequencing. The CDR3 regions of human TCRbeta chains were analyzed by immunosequencing. On the authors' methods: TCRs in the repertoires were matched against a reference library of SARS-CoV-2-specific TCRs that had been generated with the MIRA antigen-specificity platform. Breadth meant the fraction of unique TCRs that were SARS-CoV-2-associated, whereas depth meant the fraction of total T cells that were SARS-CoV-2-associated. Using the MIRA data, every spike-specific TCR was mapped to the spike region that the TCR reacted to and assigned to either a CD4 or a CD8 class. Log10-transformed breadth and depth values were compared by one-way ANOVA with Sidak's multiple comparisons tests. Imported from immuneACCESS, the table was reduced by TCRdb to in-frame sequences with V and J called. These copies leave out some clones; in studies compared against another copy, an unresolved V gene accounts for under half, and the cause of the remainder is not known. V and J calls and clone size are as listed in that table; D and trimming were resolved from the DNA. Recorded for this sample are about 160,000 clones; about 88% of them occurred a single time. Together, the top ten hold around 5.5% of the sample.

After removal of 3 bases from V and 6 bases from J, the junction retains 4 bases not matched to a gene. The germline V gene gives CDR1 as MGHDK and CDR2 as SYGVNS. From the cysteine through the phenylalanine, the CDR3 covers 14 amino acids. Of all the DNA, just the CDR3 is kept, 42 bases in frame from base 1. Results and caveats for the whole study, not just this receptor: Participants were mostly white British, with more females than males. The authors suggested clonal diversity may have been underestimated. The 56-69-year group was small, and its depth increase did not reach significance, likely because of low power. After two AZD1222 doses, both the breadth and the depth of spike-specific TCRs were significantly higher than at day 0 and than in MenACWY recipients. Because no samples from the day 14 peak response were available, repertoires could be characterized only after the peak T cell response. Conclusions about previously exposed vaccinees are limited, since just five or six AZD1222 recipients were seropositive for SARS-CoV-2 at baseline. Nearly half of unique spike-specific TCRs reportedly recognized epitopes outside regions mutated in the B.1.351 and B.1.1.7 variants. The whole spike protein was spanned by vaccine-associated CD4 TCRs, and dominant responses were seen in regions 160-218 and 743-854.

The sequenced sample was peripheral blood, obtained on day 0 of AZD1222 vaccination. The chain couples TRBV25-1 to TRBJ1-1; 10 junctional bases match TRBD1. The TCR was taken from an adult in good health. The CDR3 is CASSDRGQGPEAFF. The DNA sequence is given as TGTGCCAGCAGTGACCGGGGACAGGGGCCTGAAGCTTTCTTT. Reference TRBV25-1 and TRBJ1-1 genes cover what lies past the CDR3, so the full variable domain is EADIYQTPRYLVIGTGKKITLECSQTMGHDKMYWYQQDPGMELHLIHYSYGVNSTEKGDLSSESTVSRIRTEHFPLTLESARPSHTSQYLCASSDRGQGPEAFFGQGTRLTVV.